This entry lists 25 T cell receptor beta chains sequenced from one sample in a study of blood T cell repertoires in COVID-19. The assay was immunoSEQ multiplex PCR, and TCRdb's table has in-frame clones only and misses some. The table has 100,000 to 150,000 clones, less than 90% seen once. The source material was peripheral blood. These receptors came from a man between 60 and 70 years old with acute or convalescent COVID-19.

This chain connects TRBV19 to TRBJ1-2; possibly TRBD1 for D (5 bases). CDR3 length equals 13 residues. With 3 bases removed from V and 8 bases from J, the gap between germline ends came to 13 bases. Germline CDR1 is LNHDA and CDR2 is SQIVND (reference sequence). The CDR3 DNA reads as TGTGCCAGTAGTATTGGGGCCTCGGTAGGCTACACCTTC. As protein: CASSIGASVGYTF.

This chain connects TRBV7-7 to TRBJ2-5, with D perhaps matching TRBD1 (5 bases). Trimming took off 6 bases at V and 5 bases at J, with 19 bases between the two ends. Germline values: CDR1 SSHAT, CDR2 FNYEAQ (reference sequence). CDR3 length equals 15 residues. The CDR3 nucleotides are TGTGCCAGCAGTCAGGGTTCTAGACTCGGGGAGACCCAGTACTTC. Residues: CASSQGSRLGETQYF.

V is TRBV7-9 and J is TRBJ1-3; D unresolved. In germline, CDR1 is SEHNR, CDR2 FQNEAQ (reference sequence). Trimming stripped 7 bases from V and 2 bases from J, with 9 bases between. The CDR3 has 13 residues. In DNA form, the CDR3 reads TGTGCCAGCATGATGGAGGCTGGAAACACCATATATTTT. This codes for CASMMEAGNTIYF.

This clone came up once. The chain uses TRBV10-2 and TRBJ2-5; possibly TRBD2 for D (5 bases). Germline V gives CDR1 WSHSY, CDR2 SAAADI. This CDR3 is 15 amino acids long. Deletions cut 2 bases from V and 4 bases from J, with 14 bases between. The CDR3 nucleotides read TGCGCCAGCAGTGAGCGTGGGGAGCGAGCAGAGACCCAGTACTTC. Its protein product is CASSERGERAETQYF.

The gene calls are TRBV6-1 and TRBJ1-5; D is perhaps TRBD1 (5 bases). Trimming removed 1 base from V and 6 bases from J, with 10 bases in between. Germline V gene lookup returns CDR1 MNHNS and CDR2 SASEGT. The CDR3 length is 14 residues. The CDR3 bases are TGTGCCAGCAGTGAAGTTAGGGGATTTCAGCCCCAGCATTTT. Its translation: CASSEVRGFQPQHF.

The CDR3: CASSLFGQGGGNTIYF. The CDR3 DNA is TGTGCCAGCAGCTTATTTGGACAGGGCGGCGGAAACACCATATATTTT. The chain uses TRBV5-5 and TRBJ1-3; 8 positions match TRBD1. V was clipped by 2 bases and J by 4 bases; unmatched bases: 8. Per the germline V gene, CDR1 is SGHKS and CDR2 is YYEKEE (reference sequence). The CDR3 totals 16 residues.

This clone was counted between two and nine times. This chain joins TRBV24-1 and TRBJ2-2; D is undetermined. With 9 bases removed from V and 0 bases from J, the gap between germline ends came to 22 bases. CDR1 and CDR2 (germline): KGHDR, SFDVKD. This CDR3 region has 18 residues. CDR3 amino acids: CATRQAQTEFANTGELFF. The CDR3 DNA reads as TGTGCCACCCGGCAGGCTCAAACTGAGTTCGCGAACACCGGGGAGCTGTTTTTT.

V gene TRBV5-1 combines with J gene TRBJ2-7, with TRBD1 as a possible D gene (5 bases). V was cut by 0 bases and J by 0 bases, with 13 bases left in between. The CDR3 extends over 16 amino acids. CDR1 and CDR2 (germline): SGHRS, YFSETQ. CDR3 DNA: TGCGCCAGCAGCTTGGATGGACACCCGAGCTCCTACGAGCAGTACTTC. It is translated as CASSLDGHPSSYEQYF.

The chain has TRBV5-1 and TRBJ2-2; tentative D call: TRBD1 (5 bases). The V and J ends lost 3 bases and 3 bases respectively, with 12 bases between them. CDR1 and CDR2 from the germline V gene are SGHRS and YFSETQ. The CDR3 is 15 residues long. The CDR3 protein is CASSWADRYTGELFF. For the CDR3, the DNA is TGCGCCAGCAGCTGGGCCGACAGATACACCGGGGAGCTGTTTTTT.

This clone was seen only once. The chain is built from TRBV30 and TRBJ2-5; TRBD1 agrees at 7 bases. The CDR3 runs 13 residues. After removal of 0 bases from V and 5 bases from J, the junction contained 3 bases not matched to a gene. Looked up from germline, CDR1 is GTSNPN and CDR2 is SVGIG (reference sequence). CDR3 region: CAWSVRRGETQYF. In DNA form, the CDR3 reads TGTGCCTGGAGTGTACGCAGGGGGGAGACCCAGTACTTC.

V and J are TRBV6-6 and TRBJ1-4; D is uncertain. V lost 0 bases and J lost 4, with 9 bases in between. Germline V gives CDR1 MNHNY, CDR2 SVGAGI (reference sequence). This CDR3 has 15 amino acids. The CDR3 sequence is CASSYSGLDNEKLFF. As DNA, the CDR3 is TGTGCCAGCAGTTACTCTGGACTTGATAATGAAAAACTGTTTTTT.

V and J are TRBV6-4 and TRBJ2-3, with D possibly TRBD1 on 5 matching bases. This CDR3 is 13 amino acids long. V lost 6 bases and J lost 5, with 12 bases in between. Per the germline V gene, CDR1 is MRHNA and CDR2 is SNTAGT. The CDR3 is CASSLERGDTQYF. CDR3 sequence (DNA): TGTGCCAGCAGCCTCGAAAGGGGAGATACGCAGTATTTT.

This chain uses TRBV9 with TRBJ2-1, with 7 nucleotides matching TRBD1. Germline V gene sequence: CDR1 SGDLS, CDR2 YYNGEE. The CDR3 loop spans 15 amino acids. V lost 4 bases, J lost 0 bases, and 4 bases stayed unmatched. CDR3 region: CASSPTGASYNEQFF. As DNA, the CDR3 is TGTGCCAGCAGCCCAACAGGGGCCTCCTACAATGAGCAGTTCTTC.

V and J are TRBV7-9 and TRBJ2-1; D ambiguous. Trimming took 2 bases from V and 5 from J, leaving 7 bases between them. Germline values: CDR1 SEHNR, CDR2 FQNEAQ (reference sequence). The CDR3 spans 13 residues. The CDR3 coding sequence is TGTGCCAGCAGCTTATGGGCAAACAATGAGCAGTTCTTC. The encoded protein is CASSLWANNEQFF.

V gene TRBV6-6 combines with J gene TRBJ2-2; weak D call: TRBD1 (6 bases). V lost 7 bases to trimming and J lost 6 bases, with 9 bases between them. CDR1 and CDR2 (germline): MNHNY, SVGAGI (reference sequence). This CDR3 has 12 residues. CDR3 sequence (DNA): TGTGCCAGCACTCAGGGGTCCGGGGAGCTGTTTTTT. Translated, it gives CASTQGSGELFF.

V is TRBV4-2 and J is TRBJ1-2, with D possibly being TRBD1 (6 bases). This CDR3 is 16 amino acids long. Trimming removed 4 bases from V and 2 bases from J, with 17 bases in between. Germline lookup yields CDR1 LGHNA and CDR2 YNFKEQ. CDR3 nucleotides: TGTGCCAGCAGCCGAGAGGACGGACAGATCAACTATGGCTACACCTTC. This sequence encodes CASSREDGQINYGYTF.

The chain joins TRBV21-1 to TRBJ2-1; the D call in the table, TRBD2, was not verified against the DNA. TRBV21-1 is shown as a pseudogene. The CDR3 has 16 amino acids. CDR3 residues: CASTWSTSGVYNEQFF. The CDR3, as DNA: TGTGCCAGCACCTGGTCGACTAGCGGGGTTTACAATGAGCAGTTCTTC.

The chain has TRBV21-1 and TRBJ2-2; the listed D gene, TRBD1, was not tested against the DNA. TRBV21-1 is shown as a pseudogene. The CDR3 has 15 residues. The CDR3 sequence is CASSKKDSSAGELFF. CDR3 bases: TGTGCCAGCAGCAAAAAAGACAGCTCGGCCGGGGAGCTGTTTTTT.

Here the CDR3 DNA reads TGTGCCAGCAGCCCCGGGACAGGGCATAACTATGGCTACACCTTC. Amino acid sequence: CASSPGTGHNYGYTF. V gene TRBV5-6 combines with J gene TRBJ1-2; 9 bases match TRBD1. J was trimmed by 1 base and V by 4 bases; bases with no gene match: 5. The CDR3 runs to 15 residues. Germline CDR1 SGHDT, CDR2 YYEEEE.

The genes are TRBV6-5 and TRBJ2-3; 10 bases map to TRBD2. Germline CDR1 MNHEY, CDR2 SVGAGI. V lost 7 bases, J lost 3 bases, and 4 bases stayed unmatched. The CDR3 has 14 residues. The CDR3 DNA is TGTGCCAGCATTGCTAGCGGGAGTACAGATACGCAGTATTTT. It codes for CASIASGSTDTQYF.

The rearrangement joins TRBV5-1 to TRBJ2-2; 10 nucleotides match TRBD2. V lost 0 bases, J lost 0 bases, and 2 bases stayed unmatched. The CDR3 runs to 17 residues. CDR1 is SGHRS and CDR2 is YFSETQ in the germline V gene. CDR3 nucleotide sequence: TGCGCCAGCAGCTTGGGACTAGCGGGTGCGAACACCGGGGAGCTGTTTTTT. Residues: CASSLGLAGANTGELFF.

The rearrangement joins TRBV6-1 to TRBJ1-2; 7 bases align to TRBD1. CDR1 and CDR2 (germline): MNHNS, SASEGT. The CDR3 is 15 amino acids. The V and J ends lost 1 base and 5 bases, in that order; junction bases with no gene match: 7. This CDR3 is CASSEVGGGPYGYTF. The CDR3 nucleotides read TGTGCCAGCAGTGAAGTTGGAGGGGGCCCTTATGGCTACACCTTC.

The rearrangement uses TRBV6-5 and TRBJ2-1; 13 positions agree with TRBD2. The length of the CDR3 is 15 residues. Germline CDR1 MNHEY, CDR2 SVGAGI. With V trimmed by 6 bases and J by 8 bases, 7 bases remained unmatched. DNA for the CDR3: TGTGCCAGCAGGGATGGACTAGCGGGGGTTTATGAGCAGTTCTTC. Protein: CASRDGLAGVYEQFF.

The rearrangement uses TRBV5-6 and TRBJ2-5; 7 nucleotides align to TRBD2. Trimming removed 3 bases from V and 5 bases from J; junction bases left unmatched: 4. Germline V gene sequence: CDR1 SGHDT, CDR2 YYEEEE. CDR3 length: 13 amino acids. CDR3 sequence: CASSSAGMETQYF. CDR3 nucleotide sequence: TGTGCCAGCAGCTCAGCGGGGATGGAGACCCAGTACTTC.

The chain uses TRBV5-6 and TRBJ1-1; no reliable D call. The V end was cut by 4 bases, the J end by 5 bases, with 18 bases between. CDR3 length equals 15 residues. Germline CDR1 reads SGHDT; CDR2 reads YYEEEE. CDR3 protein: CASSAGRAGWTEAFF. CDR3 in DNA: TGTGCCAGCAGCGCCGGTCGGGCGGGGTGGACTGAAGCTTTCTTT.